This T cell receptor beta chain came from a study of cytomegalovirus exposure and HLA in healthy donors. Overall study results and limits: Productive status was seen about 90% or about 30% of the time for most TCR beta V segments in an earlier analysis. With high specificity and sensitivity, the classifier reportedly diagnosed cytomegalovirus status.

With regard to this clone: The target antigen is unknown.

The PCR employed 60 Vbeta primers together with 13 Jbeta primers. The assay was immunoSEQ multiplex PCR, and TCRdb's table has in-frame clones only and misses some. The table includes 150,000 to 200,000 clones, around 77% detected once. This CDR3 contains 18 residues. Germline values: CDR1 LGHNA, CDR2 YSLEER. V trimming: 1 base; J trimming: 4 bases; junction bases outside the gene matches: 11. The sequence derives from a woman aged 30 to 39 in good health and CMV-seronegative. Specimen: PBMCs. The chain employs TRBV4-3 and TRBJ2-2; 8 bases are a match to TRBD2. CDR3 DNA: TGCGCCAGCAGCCAAGGGGTATACCACCGGGGGGGCACCGGGGAGCTGTTTTTT. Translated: CASSQGVYHRGGTGELFF.